The T cell receptor (beta chain) under discussion was sequenced for a study of cytomegalovirus exposure and HLA in healthy donors. This clone was picked up many times. Its target is not known. Study-wide points: High specificity and sensitivity for cytomegalovirus status were reported for the classifier. Analysis was carried out at a later point, and it linked a missense DCLRE1C variant to TCR beta V- and J-gene trimming.

60 Vbeta and 13 Jbeta primers were used in PCR. Here immunoSEQ multiplex PCR was the method, and the copy in TCRdb shows in-frame clones only, minus some. The top ten clones hold about 4.3% of a sample with some 120,000 clones, around 75% of them seen once. CDR3 size: 13 residues. The junction had 8 bases not matched to a gene; V was cut back by 6 bases and J by 7 bases. Germline assignment: CDR1 MNHNS and CDR2 SASEGT. The receptor's source is a man aged 60 to 69 in good health and CMV-seropositive. The sequenced sample consisted of PBMCs. V gene TRBV6-1 combines with J gene TRBJ1-2, with 7 nucleotides matching TRBD1. In nucleotides, the CDR3 is TGTGCCAGCAGCGTCACAGGGGATGGTGGCTACACCTTC. Translation gives CASSVTGDGGYTF.